The present entry profiles one TCR beta chain with its context. Its cognate antigen is unknown. From the reads, TCRdb called clonotypes with MiXCR, one entry per CDR3 protein. The table shows about a million distinct CDR3 sequences, with less than 35% occurring only once. The sample originates from a study of T cell repertoires in cytomegalovirus infection. Study overall: Alongside well-studied HLA-B-restricted CMV epitopes, recently identified HLA-C-restricted CMV epitopes were also used. In public TCR beta signatures, there were indications of both CMV infection and matching HLA type. Study-wide points: Carriers of CMV and the relevant HLA type were discriminated by public TCR beta frequency. Ex vivo responses were dominated by HLA-C-restricted CMV-specific TCR beta clonotypes.

V trimming: 6 bases; J trimming: 0 bases; junction bases outside the gene matches: 23. Germline V lookup: CDR1 SQVTM, CDR2 ANQGSEA. This CDR3 has 20 amino acids. The chain combines TRBV29-1 with TRBJ2-3; 8 bases are a match to TRBD2. The clonotype originates from a human donor in good health (CMV status not recorded). Some clones in this sample may be carry-over from other donors' samples. This specimen was cultured CD8+ T cells from PBMCs, taken from culture after CMV antigen stimulation. The CDR3, as DNA: TGCAGCGTCGTATCCCCGATGGTGAGCGGGGGAACCTATAGCACAGATACGCAGTATTTT. This codes for CSVVSPMVSGGTYSTDTQYF.